This TCR beta chain was recorded in a study of OX40 agonist ivuxolimab in advanced cancers. V shed 4 bases and J shed 6 bases, with 14 bases lying between them. CDR3 length: 14 amino acids. Germline V CDR1 and CDR2: SGHTA, FQGTGA. Profiled with immunoSEQ multiplex PCR; TCRdb holds only in-frame clones, not every one. Among 35,000 to 50,000 clones listed, 81% were seen once. The rearrangement joins TRBV7-3 to TRBJ2-3; D is uncertain. This receptor was identified in an adult with an advanced solid tumor such as melanoma, head and neck, liver or kidney cancer. This specimen was CD4+ or CD8+ T cells sorted from blood, taken in a trial of the OX40 agonist ivuxolimab. In DNA form, the CDR3 reads TGTGCCAGCAGCTCCCCGGGTATATCGGATACGCAGTATTTT. This translates into CASSSPGISDTQYF.